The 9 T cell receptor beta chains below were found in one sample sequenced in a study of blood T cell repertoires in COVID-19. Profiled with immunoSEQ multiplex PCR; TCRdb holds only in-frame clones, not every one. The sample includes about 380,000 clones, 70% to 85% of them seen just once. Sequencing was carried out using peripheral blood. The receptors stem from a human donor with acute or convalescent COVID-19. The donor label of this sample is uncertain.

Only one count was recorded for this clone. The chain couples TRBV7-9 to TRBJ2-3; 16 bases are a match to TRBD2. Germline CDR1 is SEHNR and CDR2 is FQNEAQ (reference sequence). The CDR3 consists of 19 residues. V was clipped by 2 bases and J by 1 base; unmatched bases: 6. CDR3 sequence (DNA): TGTGCCAGCAGCTTATCGGGACTAGCGGGGGGGCGCGGCACAGATACGCAGTATTTT. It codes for CASSLSGLAGGRGTDTQYF.

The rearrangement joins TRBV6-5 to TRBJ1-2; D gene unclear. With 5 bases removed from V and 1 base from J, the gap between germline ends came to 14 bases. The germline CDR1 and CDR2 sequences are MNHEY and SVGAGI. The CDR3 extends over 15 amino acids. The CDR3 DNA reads TGTGCCAGCAGTCCCGGAGGGCTCGGTAACTATGGCTACACCTTC. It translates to CASSPGGLGNYGYTF.

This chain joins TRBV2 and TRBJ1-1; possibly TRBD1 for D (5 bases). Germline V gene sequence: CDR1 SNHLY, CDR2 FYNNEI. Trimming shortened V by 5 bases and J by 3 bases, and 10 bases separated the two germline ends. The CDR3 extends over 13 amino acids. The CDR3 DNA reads TGTGCCAGCAGTACGTGGGGGGACACTGAAGCTTTCTTT. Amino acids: CASSTWGDTEAFF.

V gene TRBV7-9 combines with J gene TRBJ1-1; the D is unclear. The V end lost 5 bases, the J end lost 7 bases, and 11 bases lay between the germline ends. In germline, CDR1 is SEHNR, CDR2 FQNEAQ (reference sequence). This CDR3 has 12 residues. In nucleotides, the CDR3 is TGTGCCAGCAGCCCTATTACGGGTGAAGCTTTCTTT. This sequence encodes CASSPITGEAFF. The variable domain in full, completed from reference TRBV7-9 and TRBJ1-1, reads DTGVSQNPRHKITKRGQNVTFRCDPISEHNRLYWYRQTLGQGPEFLTYFQNEAQLEKSRLLSDRFSAERPKGSFSTLEIQRTEQGDSAMYLCASSPITGEAFFGQGTRLTVV.

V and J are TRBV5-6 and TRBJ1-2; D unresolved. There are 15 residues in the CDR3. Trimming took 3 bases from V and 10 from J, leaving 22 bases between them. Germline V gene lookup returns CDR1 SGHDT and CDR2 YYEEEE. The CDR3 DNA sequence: TGTGCCAGCAGCTATTTCGAGCGGGCACTGGGCGACTACACCTTC. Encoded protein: CASSYFERALGDYTF. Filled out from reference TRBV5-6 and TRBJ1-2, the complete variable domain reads DAGVTQSPTHLIKTRGQQVTLRCSPKSGHDTVSWYQQALGQGPQFIFQYYEEEERQRGNFPDRFSGHQFPNYSSELNVNALLLGDSALYLCASSYFERALGDYTFGSGTRLTVV.

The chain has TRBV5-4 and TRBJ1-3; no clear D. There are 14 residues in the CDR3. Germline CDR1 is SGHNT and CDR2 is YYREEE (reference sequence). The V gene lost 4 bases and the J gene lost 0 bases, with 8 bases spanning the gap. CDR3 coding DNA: TGTGCCAGCAGCGGCTTTTGCTCTGGAAACACCATATATTTT. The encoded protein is CASSGFCSGNTIYF.

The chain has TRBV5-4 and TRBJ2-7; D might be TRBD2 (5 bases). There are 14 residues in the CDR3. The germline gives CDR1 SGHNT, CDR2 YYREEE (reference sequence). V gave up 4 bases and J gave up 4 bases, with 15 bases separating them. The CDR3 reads CASSRAGIPYEQYF. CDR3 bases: TGTGCCAGCAGCAGAGCCGGGATACCTTACGAGCAGTACTTC.

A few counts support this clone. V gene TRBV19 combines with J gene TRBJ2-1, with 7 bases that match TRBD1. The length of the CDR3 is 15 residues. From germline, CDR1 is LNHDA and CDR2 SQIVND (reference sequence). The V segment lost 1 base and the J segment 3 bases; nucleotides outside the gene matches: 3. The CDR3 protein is CASSIGDRRYNEQFF. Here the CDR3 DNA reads TGTGCCAGTAGTATAGGGGACAGACGCTACAATGAGCAGTTCTTC.

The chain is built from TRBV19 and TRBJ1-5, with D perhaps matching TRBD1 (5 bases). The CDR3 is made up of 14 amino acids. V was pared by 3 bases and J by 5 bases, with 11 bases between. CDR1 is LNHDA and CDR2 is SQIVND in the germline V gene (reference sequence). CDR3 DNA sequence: TGTGCCAGTAGTATCGGGGGGGACGATCAGCCCCAGCATTTT. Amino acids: CASSIGGDDQPQHF. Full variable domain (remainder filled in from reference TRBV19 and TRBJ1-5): DGGITQSPKYLFRKEGQNVTLSCEQNLNHDAMYWYRQDPGQGLRLIYYSQIVNDFQKGDIAEGYSVSREKKESFPLTVTSAQKNPTAFYLCASSIGGDDQPQHFGDGTRLSIL.